This section outlines one T cell receptor beta chain sequence together with its context. This record belongs to a study of blood T cell repertoires in COVID-19. Original analysis: From reference gene primer amplification, estimates of nucleated cell counts were derived. Clones were sequenced by immunoSEQ multiplex PCR, and TCRdb holds only the in-frame ones, with some missing. The V and J calls and clone size are taken from that table; D and trimming were inferred from the DNA. The sample contains fewer than 95,000 clones, over 65% of which appear only once. Germline V gene data show CDR1 as SEHNR and CDR2 as FQNEAQ (reference sequence). With 5 bases clipped from V and 4 bases from J, the junction kept 4 bases outside the gene matches. CDR3 length equals 14 residues.

The source material was peripheral blood. This TCR was sampled from a man between 65 and 79 years old with COVID-19, enrolled during active disease. The rearrangement links TRBV7-9 to TRBJ2-5, with 10 bases aligning to TRBD2. The CDR3 loop reads CASSPIAGGETQYF. DNA of the CDR3: TGTGCCAGCAGCCCTATAGCGGGAGGAGAGACCCAGTACTTC. Based on the CDR3 plus reference TRBV7-9 and TRBJ2-5, the full variable domain is DTGVSQNPRHKITKRGQNVTFRCDPISEHNRLYWYRQTLGQGPEFLTYFQNEAQLEKSRLLSDRFSAERPKGSFSTLEIQRTEQGDSAMYLCASSPIAGGETQYFGPGTRLLVL.